Each of the 7 T cell receptor beta chains below was sequenced from the same sample in a study of blood T cell repertoires in COVID-19. Some clones are missing from TCRdb's copy, which holds only in-frame ones; the method was immunoSEQ multiplex PCR. The sample records 290,000 or so clones, roughly nine tenths being singletons. Specimen: peripheral blood. Receptors were obtained from a man between 18 and 29 years old with active or convalescent COVID-19.

The CDR3 sequence is CASSVGAFNEQFF. DNA for the CDR3: TGTGCCAGTAGTGTGGGGGCATTCAATGAGCAGTTCTTC. V gene TRBV19 combines with J gene TRBJ2-1; D may be TRBD1 (6 bases). Trimming left V 5 bases short and J 6 bases short, with 11 bases between. Germline CDR1 is LNHDA and CDR2 is SQIVND (reference sequence). CDR3 length equals 13 residues.

This chain connects TRBV7-9 to TRBJ2-1; D unclear. From germline, CDR1 is SEHNR and CDR2 FQNEAQ (reference sequence). This CDR3 contains 13 residues. V was cut by 2 bases and J by 10 bases, with 12 bases left in between. DNA for the CDR3: TGTGCCAGCAGCTTACCAGCGCCTTCGGAGCAGTTCTTC. This gives the protein CASSLPAPSEQFF.

The chain employs TRBV5-6 and TRBJ1-6; D uncertain. CDR3 length: 16 residues. Germline V gene sequence: CDR1 SGHDT, CDR2 YYEEEE. V lost 2 bases to trimming and J lost 6 bases, with 15 bases between them. CDR3 loop: CASSFGPDGGNSPLHF. The DNA of the CDR3 is TGTGCCAGCAGCTTTGGCCCTGATGGTGGTAATTCACCCCTCCACTTT.

This chain joins TRBV7-9 and TRBJ1-4; TRBD1 matches at 7 bases. Germline CDR1 reads SEHNR; CDR2 reads FQNEAQ (reference sequence). The junction had 7 bases not matched to a gene; V was cut back by 5 bases and J by 7 bases. The CDR3 consists of 14 residues. In nucleotides, the CDR3 is TGTGCCAGCAGCCGAACAGGGGTTACTGAAAAACTGTTTTTT. As protein: CASSRTGVTEKLFF.

V usage is TRBV2 and J usage is TRBJ2-1, with a tentative D call TRBD1 (5 bases). The CDR3 has 14 amino acids. Trimming left V 3 bases short and J 5 bases short, with 11 bases between. Germline lookup yields CDR1 SNHLY and CDR2 FYNNEI. The CDR3 bases are TGTGCCAGCAGTGAGGACATAAATGACAATGAGCAGTTCTTC. Translating it yields CASSEDINDNEQFF.

This clone was seen a few times. The chain joins TRBV7-9 to TRBJ2-7; maybe TRBD1 (9 bases). CDR1 is SEHNR, CDR2 FQNEAQ, per germline (reference sequence). The CDR3 loop spans 14 amino acids. V shed 7 bases and J shed 4 bases, with 17 bases lying between them. The CDR3 here is CASNSGGTGYEQYF. CDR3 DNA: TGTGCCAGCAACTCGGGGGGGACAGGGTACGAGCAGTACTTC.

This rearrangement joins TRBV12-5 to TRBJ2-2, with 14 bases identical to TRBD2. The germline CDR1 and CDR2 sequences are LGHNT and FRNRAP. The CDR3 runs to 19 residues. V lost 4 bases to trimming and J lost 4 bases; unmatched junction nucleotides: 11. The DNA of the CDR3 is TGTGCTAGTGGTTCCCCCGTGACTAGCGGGGGGGCGGGCACCGGGGAGCTGTTTTTT. The encoded protein is CASGSPVTSGGAGTGELFF.